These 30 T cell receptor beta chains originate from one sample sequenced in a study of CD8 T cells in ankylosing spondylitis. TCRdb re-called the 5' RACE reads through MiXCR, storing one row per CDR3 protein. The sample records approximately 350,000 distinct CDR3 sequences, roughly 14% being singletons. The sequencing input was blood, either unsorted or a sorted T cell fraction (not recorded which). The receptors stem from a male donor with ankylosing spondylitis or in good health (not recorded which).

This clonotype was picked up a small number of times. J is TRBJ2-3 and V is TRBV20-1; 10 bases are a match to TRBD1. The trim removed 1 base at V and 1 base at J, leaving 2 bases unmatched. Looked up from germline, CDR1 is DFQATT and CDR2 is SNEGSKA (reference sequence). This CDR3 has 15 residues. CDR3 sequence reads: CSARGGTGGTDTQYF. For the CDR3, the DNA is TGCAGTGCTAGAGGGGGGACAGGGGGCACAGATACGCAGTATTTT.

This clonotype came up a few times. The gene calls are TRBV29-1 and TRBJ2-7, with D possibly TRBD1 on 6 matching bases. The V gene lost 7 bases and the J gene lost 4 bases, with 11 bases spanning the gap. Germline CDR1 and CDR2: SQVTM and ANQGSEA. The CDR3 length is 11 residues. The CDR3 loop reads CSALTGYEQYF. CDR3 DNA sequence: TGCAGCGCCCTGACAGGTTACGAGCAGTACTTC.

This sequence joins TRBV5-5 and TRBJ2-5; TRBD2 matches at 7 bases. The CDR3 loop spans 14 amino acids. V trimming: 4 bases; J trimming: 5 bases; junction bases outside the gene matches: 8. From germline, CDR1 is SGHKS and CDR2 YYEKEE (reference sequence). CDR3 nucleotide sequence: TGTGCCAGCAGCATAGCGGGTATCCAGGAGACCCAGTACTTC. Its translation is CASSIAGIQETQYF.

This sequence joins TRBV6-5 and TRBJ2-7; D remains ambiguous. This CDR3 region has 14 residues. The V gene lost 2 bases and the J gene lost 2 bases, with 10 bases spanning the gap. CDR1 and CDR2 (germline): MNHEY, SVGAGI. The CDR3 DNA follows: TGTGCCAGCAGTTACCTTAACGGAGCCTACGAGCAGTACTTC. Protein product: CASSYLNGAYEQYF.

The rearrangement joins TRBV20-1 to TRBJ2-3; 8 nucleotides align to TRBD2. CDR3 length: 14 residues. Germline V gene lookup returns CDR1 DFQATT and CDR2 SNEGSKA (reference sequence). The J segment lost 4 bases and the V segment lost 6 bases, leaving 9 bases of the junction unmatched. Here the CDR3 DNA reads TGCAGTGCGGACCCGGGAGGGTCGCCAGATACGCAGTATTTT. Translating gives CSADPGGSPDTQYF.

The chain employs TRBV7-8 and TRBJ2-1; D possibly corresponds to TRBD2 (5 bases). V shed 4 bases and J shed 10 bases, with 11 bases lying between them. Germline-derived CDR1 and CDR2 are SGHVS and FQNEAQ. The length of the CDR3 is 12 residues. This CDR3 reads CASSSSGSEQFF. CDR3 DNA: TGTGCCAGCAGCTCATCGGGGTCGGAGCAGTTCTTC.

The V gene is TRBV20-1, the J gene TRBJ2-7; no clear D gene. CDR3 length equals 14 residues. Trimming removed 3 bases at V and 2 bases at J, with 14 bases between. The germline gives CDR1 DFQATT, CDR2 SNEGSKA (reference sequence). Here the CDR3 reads CSARGLERAYEQYF. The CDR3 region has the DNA TGCAGTGCTAGGGGTCTGGAACGGGCCTACGAGCAGTACTTC.

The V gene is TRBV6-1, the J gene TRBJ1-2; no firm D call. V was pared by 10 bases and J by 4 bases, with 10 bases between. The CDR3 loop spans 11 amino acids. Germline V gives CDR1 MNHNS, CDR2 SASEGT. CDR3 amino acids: CATVAGYGYTF. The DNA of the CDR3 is TGTGCCACCGTGGCGGGCTATGGCTACACCTTC.

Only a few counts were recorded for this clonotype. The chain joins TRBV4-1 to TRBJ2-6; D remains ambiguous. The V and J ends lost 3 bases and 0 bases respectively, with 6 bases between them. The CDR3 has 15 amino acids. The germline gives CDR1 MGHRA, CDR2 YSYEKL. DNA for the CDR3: TGCGCCAGCAGCCAGTCCCTCTCTGGGGCCAACGTCCTGACTTTC. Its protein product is CASSQSLSGANVLTF.

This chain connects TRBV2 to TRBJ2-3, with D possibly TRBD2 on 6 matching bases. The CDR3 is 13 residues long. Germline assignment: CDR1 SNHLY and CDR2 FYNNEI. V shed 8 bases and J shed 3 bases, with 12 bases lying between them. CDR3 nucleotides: TGTGCCAGCGGGGGGAGTGGAACAGATACGCAGTATTTT. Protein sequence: CASGGSGTDTQYF.

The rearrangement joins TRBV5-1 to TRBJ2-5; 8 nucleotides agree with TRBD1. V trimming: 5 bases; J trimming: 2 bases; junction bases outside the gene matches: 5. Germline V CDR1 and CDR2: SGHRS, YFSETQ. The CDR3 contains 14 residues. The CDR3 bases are TGCGCCAGCAGGAGGACAGGGAGACAAGAGACCCAGTACTTC. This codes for CASRRTGRQETQYF.

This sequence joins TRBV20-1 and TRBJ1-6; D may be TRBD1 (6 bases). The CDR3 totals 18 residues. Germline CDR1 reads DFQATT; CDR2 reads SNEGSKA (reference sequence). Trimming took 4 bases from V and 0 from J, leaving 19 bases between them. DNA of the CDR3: TGCAGTGCTACCCGCTTACAGGGCTCCAGCTCCTATAATTCACCCCTCCACTTT. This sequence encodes CSATRLQGSSSYNSPLHF.

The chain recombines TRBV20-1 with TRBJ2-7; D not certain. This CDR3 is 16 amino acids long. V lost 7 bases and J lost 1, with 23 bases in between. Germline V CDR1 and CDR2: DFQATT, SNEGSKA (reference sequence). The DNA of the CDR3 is TGCAGTGGGAATAGGGCCTTCGAACGGGCTTCCTACGAGCAGTACTTC. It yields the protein CSGNRAFERASYEQYF.

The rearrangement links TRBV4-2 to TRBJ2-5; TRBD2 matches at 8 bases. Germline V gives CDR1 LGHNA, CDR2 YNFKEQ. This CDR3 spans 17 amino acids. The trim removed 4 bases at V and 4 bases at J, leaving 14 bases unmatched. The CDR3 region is CASSLGGSGGSGETQYF. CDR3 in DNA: TGTGCCAGCAGCCTCGGGGGGAGCGGGGGTTCCGGAGAGACCCAGTACTTC.

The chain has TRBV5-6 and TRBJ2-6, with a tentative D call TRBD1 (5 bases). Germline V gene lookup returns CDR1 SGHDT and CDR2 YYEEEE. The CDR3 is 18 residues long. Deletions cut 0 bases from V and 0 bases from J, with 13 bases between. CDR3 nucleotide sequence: TGTGCCAGCAGCTTGGTAAAGGGGCCCTACTCTGGGGCCAACGTCCTGACTTTC. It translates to CASSLVKGPYSGANVLTF.

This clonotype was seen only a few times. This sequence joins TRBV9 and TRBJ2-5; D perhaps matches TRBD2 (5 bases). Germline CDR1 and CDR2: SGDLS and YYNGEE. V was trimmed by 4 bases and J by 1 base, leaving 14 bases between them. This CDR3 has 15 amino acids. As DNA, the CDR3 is TGTGCCAGCAGCATCGGACTGGATTTCCAAGAGACCCAGTACTTC. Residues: CASSIGLDFQETQYF.

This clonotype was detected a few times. Written as DNA, the CDR3 is TGCAGTGCGGATCGGGTGGGACCAATAGCCCTCAATGAGCAGTTCTTC. Translated: CSADRVGPIALNEQFF. V usage is TRBV20-1 and J usage is TRBJ2-1, with D perhaps matching TRBD1 or TRBD2 (5 bases each). The CDR3 runs to 16 residues. The ends were cut back, 6 bases at V and 6 bases at J, with 24 bases in the middle. Germline V gene sequence: CDR1 DFQATT, CDR2 SNEGSKA (reference sequence).

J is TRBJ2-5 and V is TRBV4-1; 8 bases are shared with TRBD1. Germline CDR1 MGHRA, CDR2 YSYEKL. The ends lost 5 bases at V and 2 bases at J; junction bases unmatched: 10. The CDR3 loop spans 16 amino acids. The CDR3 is CASSKQGGTGQETQYF. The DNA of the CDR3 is TGCGCCAGCAGCAAGCAAGGCGGGACAGGACAAGAGACCCAGTACTTC.

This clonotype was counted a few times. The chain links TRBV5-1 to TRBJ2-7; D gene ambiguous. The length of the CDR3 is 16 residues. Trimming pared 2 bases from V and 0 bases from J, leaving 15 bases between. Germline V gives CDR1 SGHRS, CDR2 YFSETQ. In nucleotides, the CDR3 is TGCGCCAGCAGCTTAACGGCAGGCGCTAGCTCCTACGAGCAGTACTTC. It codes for CASSLTAGASSYEQYF.

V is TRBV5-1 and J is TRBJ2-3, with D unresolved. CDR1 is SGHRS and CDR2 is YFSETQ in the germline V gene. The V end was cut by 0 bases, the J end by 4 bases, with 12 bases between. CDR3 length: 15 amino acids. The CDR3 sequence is CASSLGDSGADTQYF. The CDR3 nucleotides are TGCGCCAGCAGCTTGGGAGACTCAGGCGCAGATACGCAGTATTTT.

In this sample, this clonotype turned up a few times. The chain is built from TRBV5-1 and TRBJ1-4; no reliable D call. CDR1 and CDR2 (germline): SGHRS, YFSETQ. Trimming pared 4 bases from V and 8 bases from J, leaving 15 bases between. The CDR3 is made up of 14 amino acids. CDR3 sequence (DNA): TGCGCCAGCAGCCGAACAGACATGAAAGAAAAACTGTTTTTT. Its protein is CASSRTDMKEKLFF.

The DNA for the CDR3 is TGTGCCAGCAGCCACGCCCCGAACACTGAAGCTTTCTTT. It translates to CASSHAPNTEAFF. The chain combines TRBV14 with TRBJ1-1; D uncertain. The CDR3 has 13 residues. Germline lookup yields CDR1 SGHDN and CDR2 FVKESK. The V end lost 3 bases, the J end lost 1 base, and 6 bases lay between the germline ends.

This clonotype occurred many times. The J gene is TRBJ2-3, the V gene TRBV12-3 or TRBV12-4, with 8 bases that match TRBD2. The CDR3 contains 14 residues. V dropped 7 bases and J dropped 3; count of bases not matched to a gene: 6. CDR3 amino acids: CASKRSGGTDTQYF. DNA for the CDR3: TGTGCCAGCAAGAGGAGCGGGGGTACAGATACGCAGTATTTT.

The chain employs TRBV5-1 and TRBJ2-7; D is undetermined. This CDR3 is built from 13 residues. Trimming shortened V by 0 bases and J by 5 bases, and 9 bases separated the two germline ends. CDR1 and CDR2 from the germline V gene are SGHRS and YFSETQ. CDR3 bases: TGCGCCAGCAGCTTGGCCATAGGACACGAGCAGTACTTC. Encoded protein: CASSLAIGHEQYF. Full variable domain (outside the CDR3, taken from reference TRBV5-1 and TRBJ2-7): KAGVTQTPRYLIKTRGQQVTLSCSPISGHRSVSWYQQTPGQGLQFLFEYFSETQRNKGNFPGRFSGRQFSNSRSEMNVSTLELGDSALYLCASSLAIGHEQYFGPGTRLTVT.

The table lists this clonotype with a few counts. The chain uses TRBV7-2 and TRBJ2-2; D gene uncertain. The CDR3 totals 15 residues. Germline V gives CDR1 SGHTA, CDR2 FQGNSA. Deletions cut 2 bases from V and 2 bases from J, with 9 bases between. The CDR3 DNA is TGTGCCAGCAGCTTAAGTACAGCAAACACCGGGGAGCTGTTTTTT. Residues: CASSLSTANTGELFF.

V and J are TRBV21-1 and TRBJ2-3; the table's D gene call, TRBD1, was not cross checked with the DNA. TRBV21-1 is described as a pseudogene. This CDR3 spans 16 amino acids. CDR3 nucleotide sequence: TGTACCAGCAGCAGGATTCGGGACAGAAGCACAGATACGCAGTATTTT. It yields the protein CTSSRIRDRSTDTQYF.

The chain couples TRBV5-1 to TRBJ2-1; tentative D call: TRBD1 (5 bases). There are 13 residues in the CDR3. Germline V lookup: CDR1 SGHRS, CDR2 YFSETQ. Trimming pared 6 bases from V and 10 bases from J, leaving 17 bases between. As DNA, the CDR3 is TGCGCCAGCAAGGGTCCGGACAACTGGGAGCAGTTCTTC. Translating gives CASKGPDNWEQFF.

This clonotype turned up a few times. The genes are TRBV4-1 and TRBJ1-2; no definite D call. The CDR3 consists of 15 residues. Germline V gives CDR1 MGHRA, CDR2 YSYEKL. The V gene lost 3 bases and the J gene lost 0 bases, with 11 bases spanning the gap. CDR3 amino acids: CASSQLISPNYGYTF. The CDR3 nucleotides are TGCGCCAGCAGCCAGCTTATTAGTCCTAACTATGGCTACACCTTC.

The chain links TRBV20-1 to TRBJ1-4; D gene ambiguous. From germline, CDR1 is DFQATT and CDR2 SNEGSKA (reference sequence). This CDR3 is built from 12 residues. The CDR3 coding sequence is TGCAGCCCGGACGGGACTAATGAAAAACTGTTTTTT. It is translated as CSPDGTNEKLFF.

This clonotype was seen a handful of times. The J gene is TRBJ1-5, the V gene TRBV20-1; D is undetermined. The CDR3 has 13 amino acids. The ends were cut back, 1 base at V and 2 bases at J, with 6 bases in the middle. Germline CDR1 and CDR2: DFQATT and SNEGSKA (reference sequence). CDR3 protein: CSARGGGNQPQHF. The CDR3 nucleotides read TGCAGTGCTAGAGGCGGGGGCAATCAGCCCCAGCATTTT.